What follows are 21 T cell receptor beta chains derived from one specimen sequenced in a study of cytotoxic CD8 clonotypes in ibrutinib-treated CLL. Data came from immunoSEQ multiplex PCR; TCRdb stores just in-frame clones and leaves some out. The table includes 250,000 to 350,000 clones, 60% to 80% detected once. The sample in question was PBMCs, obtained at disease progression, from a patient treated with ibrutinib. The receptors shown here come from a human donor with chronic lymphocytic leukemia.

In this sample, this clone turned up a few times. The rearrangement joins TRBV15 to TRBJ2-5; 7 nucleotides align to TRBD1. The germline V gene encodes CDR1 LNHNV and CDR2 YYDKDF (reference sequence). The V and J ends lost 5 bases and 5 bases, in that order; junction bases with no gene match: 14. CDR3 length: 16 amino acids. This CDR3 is CATSAGTASSGETQYF. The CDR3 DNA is TGTGCCACCAGCGCCGGGACAGCGAGTTCGGGGGAGACCCAGTACTTC. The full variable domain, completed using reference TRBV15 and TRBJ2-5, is DAMVIQNPRYQVTQFGKPVTLSCSQTLNHNVMYWYQQKSSQAPKLLFHYYDKDFNNEADTPDNFQSRRPNTSFCFLDIRSPGLGDTAMYLCATSAGTASSGETQYFGPGTRLLVL.

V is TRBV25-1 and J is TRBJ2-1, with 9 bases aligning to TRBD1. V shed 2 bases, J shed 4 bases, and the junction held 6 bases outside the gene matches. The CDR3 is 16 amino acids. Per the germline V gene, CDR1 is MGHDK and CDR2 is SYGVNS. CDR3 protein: CASSEPTGTGYNEQFF. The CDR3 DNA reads TGTGCCAGCAGTGAACCTACCGGGACAGGGTACAATGAGCAGTTCTTC. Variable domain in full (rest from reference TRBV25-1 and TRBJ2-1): EADIYQTPRYLVIGTGKKITLECSQTMGHDKMYWYQQDPGMELHLIHYSYGVNSTEKGDLSSESTVSRIRTEHFPLTLESARPSHTSQYLCASSEPTGTGYNEQFFGPGTRLTVL.

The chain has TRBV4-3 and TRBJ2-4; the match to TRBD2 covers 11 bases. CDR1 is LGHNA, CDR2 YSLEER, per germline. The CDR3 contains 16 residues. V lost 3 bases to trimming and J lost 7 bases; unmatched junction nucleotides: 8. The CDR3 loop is CASSHISGRAGNIQYF. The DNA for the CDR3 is TGCGCCAGCAGCCACATTAGCGGGAGGGCCGGGAACATTCAGTACTTC.

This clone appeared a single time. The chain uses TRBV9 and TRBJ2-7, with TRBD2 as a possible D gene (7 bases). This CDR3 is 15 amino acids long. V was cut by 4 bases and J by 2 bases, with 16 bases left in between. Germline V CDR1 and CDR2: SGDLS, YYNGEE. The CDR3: CASSLAGAGTYEQYF. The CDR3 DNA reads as TGTGCCAGCAGCCTCGCGGGGGCGGGCACCTACGAGCAGTACTTC.

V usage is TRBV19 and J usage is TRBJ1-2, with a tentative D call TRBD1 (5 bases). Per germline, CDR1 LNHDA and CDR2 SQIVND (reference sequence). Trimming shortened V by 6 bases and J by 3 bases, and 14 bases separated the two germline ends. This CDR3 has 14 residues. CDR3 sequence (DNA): TGTGCCAGTAGATCGGGGGAGGGCTACTATGGCTACACCTTC. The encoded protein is CASRSGEGYYGYTF.

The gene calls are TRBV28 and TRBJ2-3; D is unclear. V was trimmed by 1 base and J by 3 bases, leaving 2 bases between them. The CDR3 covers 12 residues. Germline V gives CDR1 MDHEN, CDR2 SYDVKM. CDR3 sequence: CASSLFTDTQYF. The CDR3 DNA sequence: TGTGCCAGCAGTTTATTTACAGATACGCAGTATTTT.

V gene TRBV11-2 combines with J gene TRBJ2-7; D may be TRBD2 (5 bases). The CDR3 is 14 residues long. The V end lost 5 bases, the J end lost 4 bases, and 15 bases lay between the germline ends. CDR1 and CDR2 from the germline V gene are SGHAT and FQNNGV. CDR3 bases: TGTGCCAGCAGCACCCCCGGACTGAGGTACGAGCAGTACTTC. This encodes CASSTPGLRYEQYF.

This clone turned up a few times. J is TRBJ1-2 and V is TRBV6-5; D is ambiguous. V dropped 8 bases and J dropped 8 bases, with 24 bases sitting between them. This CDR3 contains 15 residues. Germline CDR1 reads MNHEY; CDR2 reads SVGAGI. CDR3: CASHSLPWGTNGYTF. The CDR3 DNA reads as TGTGCCAGCCATTCTCTCCCCTGGGGTACTAACGGCTACACCTTC.

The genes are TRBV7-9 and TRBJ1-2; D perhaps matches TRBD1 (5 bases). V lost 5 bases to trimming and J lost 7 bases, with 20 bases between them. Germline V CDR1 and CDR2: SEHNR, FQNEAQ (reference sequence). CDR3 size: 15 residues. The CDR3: CASSKPTGTSAGYTF. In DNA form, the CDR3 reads TGTGCCAGCAGCAAACCGACCGGGACGTCCGCTGGCTACACCTTC.

The CDR3 loop is CASSDTTSGATYNEQFF. The CDR3 region has the DNA TGTGCCAGCAGTGACACCACTAGCGGGGCTACCTACAATGAGCAGTTCTTC. V usage is TRBV25-1 and J usage is TRBJ2-1; 10 bases align to TRBD2. This CDR3 is 17 amino acids long. Germline CDR1 and CDR2: MGHDK and SYGVNS. The trim removed 3 bases at V and 2 bases at J, leaving 7 bases unmatched.

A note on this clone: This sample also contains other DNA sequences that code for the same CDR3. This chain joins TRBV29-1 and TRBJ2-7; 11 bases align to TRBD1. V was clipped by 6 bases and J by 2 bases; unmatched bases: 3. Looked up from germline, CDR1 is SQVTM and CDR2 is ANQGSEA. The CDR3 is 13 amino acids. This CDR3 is CSVGQGVAYEQYF. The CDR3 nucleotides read TGCAGCGTGGGACAGGGGGTTGCCTACGAGCAGTACTTC.

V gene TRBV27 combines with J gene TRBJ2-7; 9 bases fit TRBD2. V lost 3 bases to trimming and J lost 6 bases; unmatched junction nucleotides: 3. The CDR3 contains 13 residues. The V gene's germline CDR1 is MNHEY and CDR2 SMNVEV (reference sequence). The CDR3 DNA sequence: TGTGCCAGCAGTTTCCTAGCGGGACTCGAGCAGTACTTC. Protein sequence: CASSFLAGLEQYF.

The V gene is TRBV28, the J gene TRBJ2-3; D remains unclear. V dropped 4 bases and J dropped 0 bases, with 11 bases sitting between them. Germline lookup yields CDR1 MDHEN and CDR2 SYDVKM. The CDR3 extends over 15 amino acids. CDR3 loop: CASSSRRLSTDTQYF. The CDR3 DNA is TGTGCCAGCAGTTCTCGCAGGCTTAGCACAGATACGCAGTATTTT.

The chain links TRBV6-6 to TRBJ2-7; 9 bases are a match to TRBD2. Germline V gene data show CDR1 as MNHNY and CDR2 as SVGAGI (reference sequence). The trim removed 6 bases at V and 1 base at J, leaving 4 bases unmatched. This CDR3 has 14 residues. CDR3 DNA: TGTGCCAGCAGGAGACTAGCGGAATCCTACGAGCAGTACTTC. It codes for CASRRLAESYEQYF.

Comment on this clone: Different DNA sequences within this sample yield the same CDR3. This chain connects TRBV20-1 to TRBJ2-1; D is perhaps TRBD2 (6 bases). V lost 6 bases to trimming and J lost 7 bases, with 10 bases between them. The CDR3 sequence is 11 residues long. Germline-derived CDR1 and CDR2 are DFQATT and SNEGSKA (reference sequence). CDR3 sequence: CSAPSGNEQFF. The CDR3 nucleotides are TGCAGTGCCCCAAGCGGGAATGAGCAGTTCTTC.

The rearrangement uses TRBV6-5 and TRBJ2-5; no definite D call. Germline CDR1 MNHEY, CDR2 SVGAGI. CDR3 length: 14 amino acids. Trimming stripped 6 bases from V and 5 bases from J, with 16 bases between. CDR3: CASSPPPGRETQYF. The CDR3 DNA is TGTGCCAGCAGCCCCCCACCTGGAAGGGAGACCCAGTACTTC.

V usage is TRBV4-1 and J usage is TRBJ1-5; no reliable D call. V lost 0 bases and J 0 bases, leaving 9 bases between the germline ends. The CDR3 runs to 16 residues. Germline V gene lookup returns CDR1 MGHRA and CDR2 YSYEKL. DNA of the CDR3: TGCGCCAGCAGCCAAGAGCCAGGCCGTAGCAATCAGCCCCAGCATTTT. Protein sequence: CASSQEPGRSNQPQHF.

CDR3 in DNA: TGCGCCAGCAGCTTGGAGACGGCCAGGGGTGGAGGCTACACCTTC. Its protein product is CASSLETARGGGYTF. The gene calls are TRBV5-1 and TRBJ1-2, with D perhaps matching TRBD1 (6 bases). Germline CDR1 reads SGHRS; CDR2 reads YFSETQ. The CDR3 length is 15 residues. V was trimmed by 0 bases and J by 8 bases, leaving 17 bases between them. Using reference TRBV5-1 and TRBJ1-2 for the parts outside the CDR3, the full variable domain is KAGVTQTPRYLIKTRGQQVTLSCSPISGHRSVSWYQQTPGQGLQFLFEYFSETQRNKGNFPGRFSGRQFSNSRSEMNVSTLELGDSALYLCASSLETARGGGYTFGSGTRLTVV.

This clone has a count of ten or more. The CDR3 DNA follows: TGTGCCACCAGCGTCTTCTCTAGTGGCGGGGAGCTGTTTTTT. It is translated as CATSVFSSGGELFF. This chain uses TRBV15 with TRBJ2-2; D call uncertain. The CDR3 covers 14 residues. Trimming took 5 bases from V and 7 from J, leaving 14 bases between them. The V gene's germline CDR1 is LNHNV and CDR2 YYDKDF (reference sequence).

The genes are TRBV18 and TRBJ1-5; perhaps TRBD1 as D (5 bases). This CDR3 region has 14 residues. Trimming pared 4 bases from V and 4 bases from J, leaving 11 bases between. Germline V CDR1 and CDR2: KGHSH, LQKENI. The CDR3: CASSLGTGNQPQHF. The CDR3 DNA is TGTGCCAGCTCACTTGGGACGGGAAATCAGCCCCAGCATTTT.

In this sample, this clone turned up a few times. DNA for the CDR3: TGTGCCAGCAGCTTACACATAGGAGGGCCCACCGGGGAGCTGTTTTTT. This gives the protein CASSLHIGGPTGELFF. This chain uses TRBV7-6 with TRBJ2-2; tentative D call: TRBD2 (6 bases). V lost 2 bases and J lost 4, with 14 bases in between. The CDR3 has 16 amino acids. Germline values: CDR1 SGHVS, CDR2 FNYEAQ.